This T cell receptor (beta chain) was captured in a study of long-term antiretroviral therapy in people with HIV. Findings and caveats of the study: Repertoire dominance by clones expanded before ART was seen at all time points.

Survey-level resolution applied to immunoSEQ assay v3.0. A target of roughly 40,000-55,000 T-cell genomes per sample was set for sequencing. The assay was immunoSEQ multiplex PCR, and TCRdb's table has in-frame clones only and misses some. The profile covers 40,000 to 50,000 clones, with about 94% appearing a single time and 2% to 2.5% taken by the ten largest. J was trimmed by 9 bases and V by 3 bases; bases with no gene match: 2. The CDR3 is 14 amino acids. The germline V gene has CDR1 SGDLS and CDR2 YYNGEE. Comment on this clone: Its antigen is as yet unknown.

Each donor provided at least one pre-ART PBMC sample and at least two post-ART PBMC samples. Each HIV participant was treated in the United States. The specimen comprised unsorted PBMCs, sampled just over 9 years after starting antiretroviral therapy. The sequence was obtained from a man younger than 40 with HIV. V is TRBV9 and J is TRBJ2-1; 14 nucleotides agree with TRBD2. CDR3 protein: CASSATSGGGEQFF. The CDR3 DNA follows: TGTGCCAGCAGCGCGACTAGCGGGGGGGGTGAGCAGTTCTTC.